Listed below are T cell receptor beta chains from one sample, sequenced in a study of CD8+CD57+ T cells in acquired aplastic anemia. Each CDR3 protein is one row after TCRdb ran MiXCR on the reads. The data contain 310,000 or so distinct CDR3 sequences, roughly 59% of them singletons. What was sequenced was sorted CD4+, CD8+, or CD8+CD57+ T cells (not recorded which) from PBMCs. The receptors were gathered from a human donor with aplastic anemia. The CDR3 runs from the conserved cysteine through the conserved F or W. A D gene is named only where the DNA matches it firmly. Clone size is given for some rows only: seen once, a few or many times, or a class if the clone is expanded.

v_call,clone_size,d_call,j_call,cdr3_nt,cdr3_aa
TRBV20-1,NA,NA,TRBJ1-5,TGCAGTGCTAGAGAGGCCGGAGGTCGCAATCAGCCCCAGCATTTT,CSAREAGGRNQPQHF
TRBV20-1,NA,TRBD1,TRBJ1-2,TGCAGTGCTAGAGGCGGACAGGCGCCTGGCTACACCTTC,CSARGGQAPGYTF
TRBV7-3,NA,NA,TRBJ2-2,TGTGCCAGCAGCTCCCCCGTAGGCCCCCGGTCCGGGGAGCTGTTTTTT,CASSSPVGPRSGELFF
TRBV9,NA,TRBD2,TRBJ2-7,TGTGCTAGCAGCGCTAACCCGGGACTAGCAGGGGAGCAGGACTTC,CASSANPGLAGEQDF
TRBV6-1,many,TRBD1,TRBJ1-2,TGTGCCAGCAGTGAACAGAAGGGGGCGGAGGGCTACACCTTC,CASSEQKGAEGYTF
TRBV6-5,many,NA,TRBJ1-2,TGTGCCAGCACCTCCTGGGACGGCCGGAATGGCTACACCTTC,CASTSWDGRNGYTF
TRBV12-3/TRBV12-4,NA,NA,TRBJ1-6,TGTGCCAGCAGAGCCCCGGGCAGCTCCTATAATTCACCCCTCCACTTT,CASRAPGSSYNSPLHF
TRBV2,NA,TRBD2,TRBJ2-3,TGTGCCAGCACGAAACTAGCGGGGGGGGAAGATACGCAGTATTTT,CASTKLAGGEDTQYF
TRBV6-1,NA,TRBD1,TRBJ2-5,TGTGCCAGCAGTCAGTGGACAGGGCCCCCACAAGAGACCCAGTACTTC,CASSQWTGPPQETQYF
TRBV19,NA,TRBD2,TRBJ2-7,TGTGCCAGTAGCCCCGGGACTAGCGGGAGGGCCGACGAGCAGTACTTC,CASSPGTSGRADEQYF
TRBV7-9,NA,TRBD1,TRBJ2-1,TGTGCCAGCAGCCCCCGGGACAGGGAACTCTACAGTGAGCAGTTCTTC,CASSPRDRELYSEQFF